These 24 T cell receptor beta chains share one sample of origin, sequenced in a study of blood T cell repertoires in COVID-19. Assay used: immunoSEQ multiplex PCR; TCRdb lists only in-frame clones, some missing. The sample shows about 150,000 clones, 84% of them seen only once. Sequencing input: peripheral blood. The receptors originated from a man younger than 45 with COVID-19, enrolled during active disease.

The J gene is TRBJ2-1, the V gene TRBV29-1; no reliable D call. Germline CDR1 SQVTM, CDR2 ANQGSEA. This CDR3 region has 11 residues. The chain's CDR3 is CRVTAGSEQFF. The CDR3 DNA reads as TGCAGAGTCACGGCCGGGTCTGAGCAGTTCTTC.

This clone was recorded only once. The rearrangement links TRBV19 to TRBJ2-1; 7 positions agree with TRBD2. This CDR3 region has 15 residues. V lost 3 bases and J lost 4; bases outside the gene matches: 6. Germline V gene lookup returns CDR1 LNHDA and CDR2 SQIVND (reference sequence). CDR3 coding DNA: TGTGCCAGTAGTATTGCGTCGGGGGGATACAATGAGCAGTTCTTC. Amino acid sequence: CASSIASGGYNEQFF.

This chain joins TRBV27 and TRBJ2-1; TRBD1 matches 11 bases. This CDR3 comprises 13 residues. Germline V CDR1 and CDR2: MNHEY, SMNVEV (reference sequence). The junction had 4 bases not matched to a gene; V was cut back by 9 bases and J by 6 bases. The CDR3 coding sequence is TGTGCCAGTCGGGACAGGGGGTTCAATGAGCAGTTCTTC. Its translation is CASRDRGFNEQFF.

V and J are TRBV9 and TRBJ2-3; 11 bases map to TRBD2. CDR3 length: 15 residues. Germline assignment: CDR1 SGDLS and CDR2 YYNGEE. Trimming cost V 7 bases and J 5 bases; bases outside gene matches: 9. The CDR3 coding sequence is TGTGCCAGCGCTGTAGCGGGAGGGCGGGGAGATACGCAGTATTTT. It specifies CASAVAGGRGDTQYF.

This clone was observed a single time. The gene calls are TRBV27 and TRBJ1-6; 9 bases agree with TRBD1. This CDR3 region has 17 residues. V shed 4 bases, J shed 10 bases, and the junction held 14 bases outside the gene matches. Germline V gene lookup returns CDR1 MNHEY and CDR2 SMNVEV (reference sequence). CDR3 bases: TGTGCCAGCAGTTACGTCTCGGTGGGACAGGGCGGGTCACCCCTCCACTTT. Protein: CASSYVSVGQGGSPLHF.

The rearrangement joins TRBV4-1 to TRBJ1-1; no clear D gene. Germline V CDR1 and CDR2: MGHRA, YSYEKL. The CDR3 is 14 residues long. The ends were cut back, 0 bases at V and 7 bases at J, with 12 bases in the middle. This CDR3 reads CASSQEERVLEAFF. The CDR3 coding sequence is TGCGCCAGCAGCCAAGAGGAGCGGGTCCTTGAAGCTTTCTTT.

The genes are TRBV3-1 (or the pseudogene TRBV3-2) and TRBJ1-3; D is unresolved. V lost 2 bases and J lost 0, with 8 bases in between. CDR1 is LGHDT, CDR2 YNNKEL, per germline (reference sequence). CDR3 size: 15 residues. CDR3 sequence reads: CASSQQISSGNTIYF. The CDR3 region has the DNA TGTGCCAGCAGCCAACAGATCAGCTCTGGAAACACCATATATTTT.

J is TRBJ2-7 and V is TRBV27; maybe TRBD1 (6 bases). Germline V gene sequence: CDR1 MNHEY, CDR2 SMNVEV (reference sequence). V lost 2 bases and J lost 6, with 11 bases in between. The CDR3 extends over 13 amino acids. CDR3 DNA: TGTGCCAGCAGTTTAATTGGGGGCCCCGAGCAGTACTTC. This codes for CASSLIGGPEQYF.

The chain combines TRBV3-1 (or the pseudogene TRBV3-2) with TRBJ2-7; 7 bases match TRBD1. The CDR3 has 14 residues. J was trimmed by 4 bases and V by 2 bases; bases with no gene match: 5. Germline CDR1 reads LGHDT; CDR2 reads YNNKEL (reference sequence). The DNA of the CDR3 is TGTGCCAGCAGCCAACAGGGACAGTCTTACGAGCAGTACTTC. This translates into CASSQQGQSYEQYF.

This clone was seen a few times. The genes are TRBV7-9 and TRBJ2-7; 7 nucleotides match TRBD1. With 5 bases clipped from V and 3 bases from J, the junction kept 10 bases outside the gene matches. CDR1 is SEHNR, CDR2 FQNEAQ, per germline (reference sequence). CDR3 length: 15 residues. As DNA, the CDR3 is TGTGCCAGCAGCATTGACAGGGAGATCCACTACGAGCAGTACTTC. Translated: CASSIDREIHYEQYF.

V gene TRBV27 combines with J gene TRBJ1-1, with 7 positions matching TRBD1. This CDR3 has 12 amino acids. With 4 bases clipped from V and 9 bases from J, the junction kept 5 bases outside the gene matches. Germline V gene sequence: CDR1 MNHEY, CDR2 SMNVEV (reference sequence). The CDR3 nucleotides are TGTGCCAGCAGTTATCAGGGGGGAAAAGCTTTCTTT. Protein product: CASSYQGGKAFF.

This CDR3 reads CASSLTTAYNEQFF. The CDR3 DNA reads TGTGCCAGCAGTTTAACGACAGCCTACAATGAGCAGTTCTTC. This chain joins TRBV28 and TRBJ2-1; TRBD1 might be the D (5 bases). CDR1 is MDHEN, CDR2 SYDVKM, per germline. There are 14 residues in the CDR3. Between the trimmed V and J ends, which lost 2 bases and 2 bases, there was a span of 7 bases.

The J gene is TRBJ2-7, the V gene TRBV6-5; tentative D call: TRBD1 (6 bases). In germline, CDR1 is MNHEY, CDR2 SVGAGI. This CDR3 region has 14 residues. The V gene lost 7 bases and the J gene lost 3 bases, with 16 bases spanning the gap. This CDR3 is CASKETGALYEQYF. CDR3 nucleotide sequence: TGTGCCAGCAAAGAGACAGGAGCCCTCTACGAGCAGTACTTC.

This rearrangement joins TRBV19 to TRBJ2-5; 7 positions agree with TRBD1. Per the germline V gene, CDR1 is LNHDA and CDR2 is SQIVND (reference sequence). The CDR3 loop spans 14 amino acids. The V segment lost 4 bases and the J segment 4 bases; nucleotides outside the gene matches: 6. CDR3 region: CASSTNRGTETQYF. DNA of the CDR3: TGTGCCAGTAGTACAAACAGGGGTACAGAGACCCAGTACTTC.

CDR3 in amino acids: CASSQDPGRGDLHYEQYF. In DNA, the CDR3 is TGCGCCAGCAGCCAAGACCCGGGGCGGGGGGACCTTCACTACGAGCAGTACTTC. This rearrangement joins TRBV4-1 to TRBJ2-7; 8 bases map to TRBD2. This CDR3 spans 18 amino acids. Trimming at V came to 0 bases and at J to 3 bases, leaving 13 bases not matched to a gene. The germline V gene encodes CDR1 MGHRA and CDR2 YSYEKL.

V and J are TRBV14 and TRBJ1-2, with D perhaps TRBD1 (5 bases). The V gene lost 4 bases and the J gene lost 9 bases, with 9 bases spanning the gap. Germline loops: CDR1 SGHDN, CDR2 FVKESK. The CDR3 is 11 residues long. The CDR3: CASSPGFSYTF. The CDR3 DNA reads TGTGCCAGCAGCCCAGGGTTCAGCTACACCTTC.

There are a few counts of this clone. In nucleotides, the CDR3 is TGTGCCAGCAGGGCCTTCGGACAGGGAGAAGGCACTGAAGCTTTCTTT. Its protein is CASRAFGQGEGTEAFF. This chain joins TRBV27 and TRBJ1-1; 8 nucleotides match TRBD1. Germline V gives CDR1 MNHEY, CDR2 SMNVEV (reference sequence). The trim removed 6 bases at V and 4 bases at J, leaving 13 bases unmatched. The CDR3 runs 16 residues.

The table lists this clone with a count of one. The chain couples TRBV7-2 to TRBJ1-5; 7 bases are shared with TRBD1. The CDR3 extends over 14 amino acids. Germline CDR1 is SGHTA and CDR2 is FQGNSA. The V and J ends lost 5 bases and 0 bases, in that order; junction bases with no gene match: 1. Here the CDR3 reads CASSPGGSNQPQHF. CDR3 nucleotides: TGTGCCAGCAGCCCAGGGGGTAGCAATCAGCCCCAGCATTTT.

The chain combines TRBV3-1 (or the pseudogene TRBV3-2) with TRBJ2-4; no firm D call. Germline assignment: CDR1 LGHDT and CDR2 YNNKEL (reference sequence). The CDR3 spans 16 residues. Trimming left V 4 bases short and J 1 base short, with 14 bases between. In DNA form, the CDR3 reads TGTGCCAGCAGCCCTGGAAGTCAGGCGGCCAAAAACATTCAGTACTTC. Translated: CASSPGSQAAKNIQYF.

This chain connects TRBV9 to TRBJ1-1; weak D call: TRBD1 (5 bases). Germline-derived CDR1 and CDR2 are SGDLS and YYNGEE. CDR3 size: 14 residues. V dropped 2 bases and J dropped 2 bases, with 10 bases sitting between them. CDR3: CASSVDDRNTEAFF. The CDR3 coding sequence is TGTGCCAGCAGCGTTGACGACAGAAACACTGAAGCTTTCTTT.

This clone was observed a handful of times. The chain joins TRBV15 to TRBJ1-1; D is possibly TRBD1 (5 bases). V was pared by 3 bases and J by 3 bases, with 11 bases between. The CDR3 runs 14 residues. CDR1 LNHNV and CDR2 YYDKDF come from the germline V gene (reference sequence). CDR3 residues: CATSRGGTHTEAFF. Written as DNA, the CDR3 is TGTGCCACCAGCAGGGGGGGAACCCACACTGAAGCTTTCTTT. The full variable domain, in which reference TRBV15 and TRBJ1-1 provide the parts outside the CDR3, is DAMVIQNPRYQVTQFGKPVTLSCSQTLNHNVMYWYQQKSSQAPKLLFHYYDKDFNNEADTPDNFQSRRPNTSFCFLDIRSPGLGDTAMYLCATSRGGTHTEAFFGQGTRLTVV.

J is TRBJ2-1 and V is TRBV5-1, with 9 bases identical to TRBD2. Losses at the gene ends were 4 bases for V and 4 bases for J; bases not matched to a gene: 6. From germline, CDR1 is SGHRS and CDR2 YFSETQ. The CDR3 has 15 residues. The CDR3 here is CASSRGGVKYNEQFF. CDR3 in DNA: TGCGCCAGCAGCCGCGGGGGGGTAAAGTACAATGAGCAGTTCTTC.

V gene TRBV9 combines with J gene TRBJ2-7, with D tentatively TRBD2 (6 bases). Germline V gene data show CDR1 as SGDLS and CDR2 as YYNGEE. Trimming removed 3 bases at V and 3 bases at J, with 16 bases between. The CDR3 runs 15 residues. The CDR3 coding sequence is TGTGCCAGCAGCGCCCCCGGGACTGGGAACTACGAGCAGTACTTC. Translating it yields CASSAPGTGNYEQYF.

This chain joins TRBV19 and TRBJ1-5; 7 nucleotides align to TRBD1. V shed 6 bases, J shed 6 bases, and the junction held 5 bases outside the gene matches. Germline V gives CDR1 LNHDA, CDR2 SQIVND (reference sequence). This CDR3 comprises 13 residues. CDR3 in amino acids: CASSPGGAQPQHF. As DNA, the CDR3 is TGTGCCAGTAGCCCAGGGGGTGCTCAGCCCCAGCATTTT.